This T cell receptor (beta chain) was profiled in a study of neurological immune-mediated disorders. The authors made cDNA by 5'RACE with 10-nucleotide random UMIs. TCRdb re-analysed the 5' RACE reads in MiXCR, keeping a single row per CDR3 protein. The sample lists approximately 30,000 distinct CDR3 sequences, 5.5% to 6% seen once, with roughly 2% in the top ten. V was pared by 5 bases and J by 5 bases, with 12 bases between. CDR1 SGHTA and CDR2 FQGNSA come from the germline V gene. CDR3 length: 13 residues. The healthy controls volunteered at a blood bank in Maryland, USA. For sorted libraries, the input was roughly 1 million CD4+ or CD8+ T cells. This clonotype was detected many times.

The TCR comes from a woman aged 45-59 years in good health. The chain recombines TRBV7-2 with TRBJ1-2; D gene uncertain. Sequencing was carried out using CD4+ T cells from blood. Here the CDR3 reads CASSPGPWYGYTF. In nucleotides, the CDR3 is TGTGCCAGCAGCCCCGGGCCCTGGTATGGCTACACCTTC.